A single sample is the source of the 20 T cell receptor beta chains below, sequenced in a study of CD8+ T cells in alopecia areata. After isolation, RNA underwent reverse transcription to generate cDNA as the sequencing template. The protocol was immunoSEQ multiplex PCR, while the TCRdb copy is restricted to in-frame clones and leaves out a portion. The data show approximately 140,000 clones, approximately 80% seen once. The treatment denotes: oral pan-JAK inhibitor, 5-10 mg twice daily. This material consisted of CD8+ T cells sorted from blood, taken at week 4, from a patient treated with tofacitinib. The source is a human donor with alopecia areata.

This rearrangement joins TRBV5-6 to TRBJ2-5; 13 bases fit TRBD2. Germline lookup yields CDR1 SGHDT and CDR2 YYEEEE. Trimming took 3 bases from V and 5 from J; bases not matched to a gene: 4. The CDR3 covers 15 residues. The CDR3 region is CASSYPTSGGETQYF. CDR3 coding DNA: TGTGCCAGCAGCTACCCGACTAGCGGGGGGGAGACCCAGTACTTC.

The CDR3 nucleotides are TGCAGCGGCTGCGGGAGGGGAGATACGCAGTATTTT. As protein: CSGCGRGDTQYF. This chain links TRBV29-1 with TRBJ2-3; 9 bases are a match to TRBD2. The V segment lost 7 bases and the J segment 5 bases; nucleotides outside the gene matches: 4. Looked up from germline, CDR1 is SQVTM and CDR2 is ANQGSEA. The CDR3 covers 12 residues.

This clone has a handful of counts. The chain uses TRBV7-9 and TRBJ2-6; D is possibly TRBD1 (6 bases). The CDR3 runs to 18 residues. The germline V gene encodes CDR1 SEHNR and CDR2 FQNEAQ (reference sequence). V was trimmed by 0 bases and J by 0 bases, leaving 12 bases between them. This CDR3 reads CASSLAGGTDSGANVLTF. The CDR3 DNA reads TGTGCCAGCAGCTTAGCAGGGGGAACCGACTCTGGGGCCAACGTCCTGACTTTC. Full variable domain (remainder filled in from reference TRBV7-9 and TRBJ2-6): DTGVSQNPRHKITKRGQNVTFRCDPISEHNRLYWYRQTLGQGPEFLTYFQNEAQLEKSRLLSDRFSAERPKGSFSTLEIQRTEQGDSAMYLCASSLAGGTDSGANVLTFGAGSRLTVL.

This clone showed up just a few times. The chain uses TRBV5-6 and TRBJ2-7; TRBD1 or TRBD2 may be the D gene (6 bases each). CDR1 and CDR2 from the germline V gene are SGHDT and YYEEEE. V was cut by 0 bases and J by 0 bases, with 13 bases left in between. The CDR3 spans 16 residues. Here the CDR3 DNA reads TGTGCCAGCAGCTTGGTCGGGGGCCTTTCCTCCTACGAGCAGTACTTC. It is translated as CASSLVGGLSSYEQYF.

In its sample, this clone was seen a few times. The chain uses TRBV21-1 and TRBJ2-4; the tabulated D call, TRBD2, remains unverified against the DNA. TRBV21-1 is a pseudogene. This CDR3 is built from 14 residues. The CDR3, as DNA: TGTGCCAGCACCTTTCCGGGTCCGAAAAACATTCAGTACTTC. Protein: CASTFPGPKNIQYF.

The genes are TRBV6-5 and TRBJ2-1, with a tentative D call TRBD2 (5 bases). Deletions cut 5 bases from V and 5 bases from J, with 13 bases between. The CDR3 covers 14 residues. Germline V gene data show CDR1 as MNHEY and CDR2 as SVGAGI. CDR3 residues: CASSPGSGDNEQFF. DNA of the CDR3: TGTGCCAGCAGTCCGGGGTCTGGCGACAATGAGCAGTTCTTC.

Written as DNA, the CDR3 is TGCAGCGTTCCTACTCCCGAAATAGGCAATGAGCAGTTCTTC. This codes for CSVPTPEIGNEQFF. The chain has TRBV29-1 and TRBJ2-1; no definite D call. Germline V lookup: CDR1 SQVTM, CDR2 ANQGSEA. Trimming took 5 bases from V and 6 from J, leaving 17 bases between them. The CDR3 totals 14 residues.

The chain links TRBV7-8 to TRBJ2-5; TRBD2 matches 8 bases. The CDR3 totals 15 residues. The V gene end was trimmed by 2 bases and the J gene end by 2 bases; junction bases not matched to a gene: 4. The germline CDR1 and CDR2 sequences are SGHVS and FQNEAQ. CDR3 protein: CASSLSAGAQETQYF. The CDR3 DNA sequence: TGTGCCAGCAGCTTATCAGCGGGGGCTCAAGAGACCCAGTACTTC.

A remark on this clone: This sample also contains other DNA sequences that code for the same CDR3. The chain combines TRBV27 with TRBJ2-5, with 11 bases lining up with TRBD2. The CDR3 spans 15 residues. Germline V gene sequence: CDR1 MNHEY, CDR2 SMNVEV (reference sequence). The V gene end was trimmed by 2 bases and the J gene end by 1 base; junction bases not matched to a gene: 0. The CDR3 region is CASSLLAGGQETQYF. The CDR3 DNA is TGTGCCAGCAGTTTACTAGCGGGGGGCCAAGAGACCCAGTACTTC.

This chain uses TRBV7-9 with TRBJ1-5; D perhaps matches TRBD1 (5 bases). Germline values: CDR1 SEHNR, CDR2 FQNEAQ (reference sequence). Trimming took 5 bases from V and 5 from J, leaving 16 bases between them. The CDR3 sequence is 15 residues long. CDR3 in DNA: TGTGCCAGCAGCCGGGACCTGGGCCAACATCAGCCCCAGCATTTT. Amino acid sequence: CASSRDLGQHQPQHF.

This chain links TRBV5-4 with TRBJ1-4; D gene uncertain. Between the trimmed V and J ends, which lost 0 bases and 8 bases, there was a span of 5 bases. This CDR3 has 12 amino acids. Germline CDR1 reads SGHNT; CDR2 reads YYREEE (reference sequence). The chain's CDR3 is CASSLAGEKLFF. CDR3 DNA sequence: TGTGCCAGCAGCTTGGCCGGGGAAAAACTGTTTTTT. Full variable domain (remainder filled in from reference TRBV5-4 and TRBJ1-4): ETGVTQSPTHLIKTRGQQVTLRCSSQSGHNTVSWYQQALGQGPQFIFQYYREEENGRGNFPPRFSGLQFPNYSSELNVNALELDDSALYLCASSLAGEKLFFGSGTQLSVL.

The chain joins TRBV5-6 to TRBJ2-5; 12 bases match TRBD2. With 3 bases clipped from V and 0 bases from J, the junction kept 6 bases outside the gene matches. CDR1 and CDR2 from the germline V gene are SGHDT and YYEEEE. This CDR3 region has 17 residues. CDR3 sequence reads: CASSYSGLAGYQETQYF. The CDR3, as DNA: TGTGCCAGCAGCTACTCAGGACTAGCGGGGTACCAAGAGACCCAGTACTTC.

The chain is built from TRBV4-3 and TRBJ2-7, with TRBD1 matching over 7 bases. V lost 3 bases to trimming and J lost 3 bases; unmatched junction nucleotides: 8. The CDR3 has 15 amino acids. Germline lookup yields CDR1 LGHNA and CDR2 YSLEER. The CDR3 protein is CASSQYRGEGYEQYF. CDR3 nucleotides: TGCGCCAGCAGCCAGTACAGGGGAGAAGGCTACGAGCAGTACTTC.

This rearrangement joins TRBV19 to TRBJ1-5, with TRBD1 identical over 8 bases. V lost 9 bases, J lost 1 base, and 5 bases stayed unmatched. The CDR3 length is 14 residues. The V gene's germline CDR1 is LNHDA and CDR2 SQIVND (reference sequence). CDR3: CASRRQGSNQPQHF. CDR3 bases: TGTGCCAGCCGAAGACAGGGGAGCAATCAGCCCCAGCATTTT.

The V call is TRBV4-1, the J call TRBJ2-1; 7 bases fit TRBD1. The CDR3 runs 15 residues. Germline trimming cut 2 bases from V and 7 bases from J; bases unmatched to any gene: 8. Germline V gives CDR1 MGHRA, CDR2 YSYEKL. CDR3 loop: CASSQRGGGRNEQFF. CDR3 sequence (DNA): TGCGCCAGCAGCCAAAGAGGGGGCGGTCGGAATGAGCAGTTCTTC.

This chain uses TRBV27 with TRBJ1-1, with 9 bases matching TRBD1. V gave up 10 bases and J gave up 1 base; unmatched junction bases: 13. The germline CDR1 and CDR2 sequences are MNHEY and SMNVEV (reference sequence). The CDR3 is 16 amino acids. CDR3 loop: CATSSKGDRENTEAFF. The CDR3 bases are TGTGCCACCTCCTCTAAAGGGGACAGGGAGAACACTGAAGCTTTCTTT.

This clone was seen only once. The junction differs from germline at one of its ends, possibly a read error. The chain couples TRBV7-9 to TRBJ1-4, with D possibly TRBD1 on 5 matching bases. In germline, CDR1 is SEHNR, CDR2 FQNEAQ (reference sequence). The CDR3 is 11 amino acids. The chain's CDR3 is CASSFGNRKLF. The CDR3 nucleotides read TGTGCCAGCAGCTTTGGCAACAGGAAACTTTTT.

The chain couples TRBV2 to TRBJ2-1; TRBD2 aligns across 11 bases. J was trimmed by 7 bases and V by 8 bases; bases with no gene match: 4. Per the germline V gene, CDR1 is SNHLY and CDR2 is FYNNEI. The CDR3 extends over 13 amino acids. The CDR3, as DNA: TGTGCCAGCGCGCTAGCGGGGGGTAATGAGCAGTTCTTC. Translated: CASALAGGNEQFF.

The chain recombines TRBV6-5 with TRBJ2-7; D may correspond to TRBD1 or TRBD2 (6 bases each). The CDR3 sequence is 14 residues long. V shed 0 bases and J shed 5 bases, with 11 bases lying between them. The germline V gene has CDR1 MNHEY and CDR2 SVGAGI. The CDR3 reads CASSYSRGDNEQYF. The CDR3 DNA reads TGTGCCAGCAGTTACTCGAGGGGGGACAACGAGCAGTACTTC.

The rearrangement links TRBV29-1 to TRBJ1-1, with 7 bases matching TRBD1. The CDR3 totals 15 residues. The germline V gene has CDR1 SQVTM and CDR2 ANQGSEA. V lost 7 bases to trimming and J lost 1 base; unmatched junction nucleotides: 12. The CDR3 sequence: CSAILTGAGNTEAFF. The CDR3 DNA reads TGCAGCGCCATCCTAACAGGGGCGGGGAACACTGAAGCTTTCTTT. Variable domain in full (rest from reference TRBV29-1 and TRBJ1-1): SAVISQKPSRDICQRGTSLTIQCQVDSQVTMMFWYRQQPGQSLTLIATANQGSEATYESGFVIDKFPISRPNLTFSTLTVSNMSPEDSSIYLCSAILTGAGNTEAFFGQGTRLTVV.